Sequencing of this T cell receptor (beta chain) was carried out in a study of control samples from healthy donors and cancer patients (dated by TCRdb to the early 2020s). For this clone: Its antigen target is currently unknown. Per-nucleotide qualities are absent, and no much larger clonotype sits a single base away.

Libraries came from the immunoSEQ multiplex PCR assay. TCRdb retrieved this table from immuneACCESS and kept in-frame rearrangements only. Not all clones are present; in checked studies, unresolved V genes account for under half, and no reason is known for the remainder. In all, the sample holds some 130,000 clones, and over 85% of those were seen once. Together, the top ten hold approximately 6% of the sample. The germline V gene encodes CDR1 ENHRY and CDR2 SYGVKD. Clipping removes 0 bases from V and 1 base from J, with 0 as the unmatched junction base count. The CDR3, cysteine through phenylalanine, is 15 amino acids long. Of the read, only the CDR3 DNA is kept; its 45 bases are in frame from base 1.

This receptor was taken from a man aged 18 to 30 in good health. Sequenced material: blood. In this chain, TRBV10-3 is recombined with TRBJ2-3; 8 bases in the junction line up with TRBD2. The DNA reads TGTGCCATCAGTGAGTCGACTAGCGGCACAGATACGCAGTATTTT. The encoded protein is CAISESTSGTDTQYF.